This TCR beta chain was observed in a study of cytomegalovirus exposure and HLA in healthy donors. It was with 60 Vbeta and 13 Jbeta primers that the PCR ran. The method was immunoSEQ multiplex PCR; TCRdb's version includes in-frame clones alone and lacks a portion of them. The sample has 200,000 to 250,000 clones, more than 75% seen once. The germline gives CDR1 SGHNT, CDR2 YENEEA. V was cut by 1 base and J by 8 bases, with 21 bases left in between. The CDR3 extends over 17 amino acids. J is TRBJ2-1 and V is TRBV11-3; tentative D call: TRBD2 (6 bases). This clonotype was obtained from a male donor in good health and CMV-seronegative. Sequencing was performed on PBMCs. The CDR3 nucleotides are TGTGCCAGCAGCTTAGGTGCTGGGGTAGAGGGAGGCTATGAGCAGTTCTTC. This sequence encodes CASSLGAGVEGGYEQFF.